This passage covers 22 T cell receptor beta chains from one sample sequenced in a study of blood T cell repertoires in COVID-19. Using immunoSEQ multiplex PCR, the repertoire was profiled, and TCRdb retains in-frame clones only, with some absent. The profile shows roughly 300,000 clones, approximately 87% of them singletons. Sequencing was done on a sample of peripheral blood. These receptors all stem from a woman aged 50 to 60 who had recovered from COVID-19.

V gene TRBV2 combines with J gene TRBJ1-1; no reliable D call. Between the trimmed V and J ends, which lost 8 bases and 0 bases, there was a span of 13 bases. CDR1 is SNHLY, CDR2 FYNNEI, per germline. CDR3 length: 14 residues. This chain's CDR3 is CASVQSSMNTEAFF. CDR3 in DNA: TGTGCCAGCGTCCAGTCTTCCATGAACACTGAAGCTTTCTTT.

The rearrangement uses TRBV10-2 and TRBJ2-1, with a tentative D call TRBD1 (6 bases). The CDR3 contains 17 residues. Between the trimmed V and J ends, which lost 6 bases and 2 bases, there was a span of 20 bases. Per the germline V gene, CDR1 is WSHSY and CDR2 is SAAADI. Written as DNA, the CDR3 is TGCGCCAGCAGCGACCAAACGGCAGGGGAAACCTACAATGAGCAGTTCTTC. Translating it yields CASSDQTAGETYNEQFF.

This clone was observed once. The genes are TRBV5-1 and TRBJ1-4; TRBD1 might be the D (6 bases). CDR1 is SGHRS and CDR2 is YFSETQ in the germline V gene. With 0 bases removed from V and 5 bases from J, the gap between germline ends came to 17 bases. This CDR3 is built from 17 residues. CDR3 in amino acids: CASSLVLGAEVNEKLFF. CDR3 bases: TGCGCCAGCAGCTTGGTCCTGGGGGCCGAGGTCAATGAAAAACTGTTTTTT.

J is TRBJ1-4 and V is TRBV5-4; D unresolved. Trimming removed 1 base from V and 7 bases from J, with 17 bases in between. The CDR3 consists of 16 residues. Per germline, CDR1 SGHNT and CDR2 YYREEE (reference sequence). DNA for the CDR3: TGTGCCAGCAGCTTGTACGGGGAGAGTATTAGTGAAAAACTGTTTTTT. Translation: CASSLYGESISEKLFF.

The chain is built from TRBV4-2 and TRBJ2-7; maybe TRBD2 (5 bases). CDR3 size: 14 residues. From germline, CDR1 is LGHNA and CDR2 YNFKEQ. The ends were cut back, 3 bases at V and 6 bases at J, with 15 bases in the middle. The CDR3 DNA sequence: TGTGCCAGCAGCCAGGGTCCCCTCGAGGGCGAGCAGTACTTC. This translates into CASSQGPLEGEQYF.

The chain has TRBV19 and TRBJ1-2, with D hard to call. Trimming removed 3 bases from V and 4 bases from J, with 12 bases in between. This CDR3 region has 14 residues. From germline, CDR1 is LNHDA and CDR2 SQIVND (reference sequence). CDR3 in DNA: TGTGCCAGTAGTATTTTGGAGGAAGGCTATGGCTACACCTTC. Its protein product is CASSILEEGYGYTF.

The CDR3: CSGGQGNYGYTF. In DNA form, the CDR3 reads TGCAGCGGGGGACAGGGCAACTATGGCTACACCTTC. The V call is TRBV29-1, the J call TRBJ1-2, with 9 bases lining up with TRBD1. The trim removed 7 bases at V and 2 bases at J, leaving 2 bases unmatched. This CDR3 comprises 12 residues. From germline, CDR1 is SQVTM and CDR2 ANQGSEA.

The V call is TRBV27, the J call TRBJ2-2, with 8 bases matching TRBD1. The germline V gene has CDR1 MNHEY and CDR2 SMNVEV (reference sequence). V dropped 3 bases and J dropped 4; count of bases not matched to a gene: 10. The CDR3 is made up of 17 amino acids. CDR3 DNA sequence: TGTGCCAGCAGTTTGAGGCGAGGACAGGGTAGCACCGGGGAGCTGTTTTTT. Translation: CASSLRRGQGSTGELFF.

The CDR3 coding sequence is TGTGCCACCAGTGACTCTATTCTAGCGGGAGCTCCCACAGATACGCAGTATTTT. Encoded protein: CATSDSILAGAPTDTQYF. The chain has TRBV24-1 and TRBJ2-3, with TRBD2 matching over 10 bases. V trimming: 4 bases; J trimming: 2 bases; junction bases outside the gene matches: 11. The length of the CDR3 is 18 residues. Germline CDR1 and CDR2: KGHDR and SFDVKD.

This chain joins TRBV9 and TRBJ1-6; 7 bases are shared with TRBD1. This CDR3 spans 13 amino acids. The germline gives CDR1 SGDLS, CDR2 YYNGEE. J was trimmed by 11 bases and V by 3 bases; bases with no gene match: 5. The CDR3 reads CASSAGGIPPLHF. DNA of the CDR3: TGTGCCAGCAGCGCAGGGGGTATTCCACCCCTCCACTTT.

This clone was seen ten or more times. The V gene is TRBV29-1, the J gene TRBJ2-1; 8 positions agree with TRBD1. The CDR3 length is 13 residues. Germline CDR1 reads SQVTM; CDR2 reads ANQGSEA. After removal of 8 bases from V and 7 bases from J, the junction contained 10 bases not matched to a gene. CDR3 in DNA: TGCAGCAACTTTCAGGGGGCGGGAAATGAGCAGTTCTTC. This gives the protein CSNFQGAGNEQFF.

The V and J genes are TRBV5-1 and TRBJ1-2; D gene unclear. CDR3 length: 15 amino acids. Trimming removed 4 bases at V and 3 bases at J, with 16 bases between. CDR1 and CDR2 (germline): SGHRS, YFSETQ. In nucleotides, the CDR3 is TGCGCCAGCAGCCCTAGCTGGGGAGGGTACTATGGCTACACCTTC. Its protein is CASSPSWGGYYGYTF.

This clone has a handful of counts. The chain combines TRBV5-5 with TRBJ2-1; 10 nucleotides match TRBD2. The V gene end was trimmed by 4 bases and the J gene end by 4 bases; junction bases not matched to a gene: 5. There are 15 residues in the CDR3. The germline CDR1 and CDR2 sequences are SGHKS and YYEKEE (reference sequence). The CDR3 sequence: CASSVLAGGYNEQFF. The CDR3 nucleotides are TGTGCCAGCAGCGTCTTAGCGGGGGGATACAATGAGCAGTTCTTC. The full variable domain, rest sourced from reference TRBV5-5 and TRBJ2-1, is DAGVTQSPTHLIKTRGQQVTLRCSPISGHKSVSWYQQVLGQGPQFIFQYYEKEERGRGNFPDRFSARQFPNYSSELNVNALLLGDSALYLCASSVLAGGYNEQFFGPGTRLTVL.

This sequence joins TRBV27 and TRBJ1-2; 7 bases fit TRBD1. Germline-derived CDR1 and CDR2 are MNHEY and SMNVEV (reference sequence). Losses at the gene ends were 8 bases for V and 1 base for J; bases not matched to a gene: 10. The CDR3 totals 15 residues. CDR3 sequence: CASGKSGTVNYGYTF. CDR3 bases: TGTGCCAGCGGCAAATCCGGGACAGTTAACTATGGCTACACCTTC.

The chain has TRBV7-9 and TRBJ1-1; unclear D gene. The CDR3 is 12 amino acids. Trimming took off 1 base at V and 8 bases at J, with 8 bases between the two ends. Germline lookup yields CDR1 SEHNR and CDR2 FQNEAQ (reference sequence). The CDR3 here is CASSLVKAEAFF. The CDR3 region has the DNA TGTGCCAGCAGCTTAGTGAAAGCCGAAGCTTTCTTT.

The rearrangement uses TRBV6-6 and TRBJ2-1, with D perhaps TRBD1 (5 bases). Per germline, CDR1 MNHNY and CDR2 SVGAGI (reference sequence). V was pared by 6 bases and J by 5 bases, with 8 bases between. The CDR3 has 12 amino acids. The CDR3 loop is CASRRQNNEQFF. CDR3 sequence (DNA): TGTGCCAGCAGAAGACAGAACAATGAGCAGTTCTTC.

The J gene is TRBJ1-2, the V gene TRBV19; TRBD1 aligns across 8 bases. Losses at the gene ends were 6 bases for V and 4 bases for J; bases not matched to a gene: 4. The length of the CDR3 is 13 residues. Germline V gene data show CDR1 as LNHDA and CDR2 as SQIVND (reference sequence). CDR3 loop: CASSPGGSYGYTF. The CDR3 region has the DNA TGTGCCAGTAGCCCAGGGGGCAGCTATGGCTACACCTTC.

This clone was seen a single time. The V gene is TRBV28, the J gene TRBJ2-3; D remains unclear. The CDR3 is 13 amino acids. The V end was cut by 6 bases, the J end by 1 base, with 8 bases between. Per the germline V gene, CDR1 is MDHEN and CDR2 is SYDVKM. CDR3 in amino acids: CASRRSGTDTQYF. The DNA of the CDR3 is TGTGCCAGCAGGCGGTCCGGCACAGATACGCAGTATTTT. Supplemented by reference TRBV28 and TRBJ2-3, the full variable domain reads DVKVTQSSRYLVKRTGEKVFLECVQDMDHENMFWYRQDPGLGLRLIYFSYDVKMKEKGDIPEGYSVSREKKERFSLILESASTNQTSMYLCASRRSGTDTQYFGPGTRLTVL.

The V and J genes are TRBV6-5 and TRBJ1-1; no reliable D call. The germline gives CDR1 MNHEY, CDR2 SVGAGI. Trimming cost V 7 bases and J 3 bases, with 12 bases left between them. The length of the CDR3 is 13 residues. The CDR3 protein is CASKNPLHTEAFF. CDR3 bases: TGTGCCAGCAAAAACCCACTCCACACTGAAGCTTTCTTT.

This sequence joins TRBV7-9 and TRBJ1-1; maybe TRBD1 (5 bases). The V gene's germline CDR1 is SEHNR and CDR2 FQNEAQ (reference sequence). Between the trimmed V and J ends, which lost 0 bases and 4 bases, there was a span of 9 bases. The length of the CDR3 is 14 residues. CDR3 nucleotide sequence: TGTGCCAGCAGCTTAGCGGGGCGCAGCACTGAAGCTTTCTTT. This gives the protein CASSLAGRSTEAFF.

The chain employs TRBV5-1 and TRBJ1-6; D might be TRBD1 (5 bases). Germline assignment: CDR1 SGHRS and CDR2 YFSETQ. CDR3 length equals 14 residues. Trimming cost V 4 bases and J 7 bases, with 12 bases left between them. CDR3 sequence: CASSPPGGNSPLHF. CDR3 DNA sequence: TGCGCCAGCAGCCCCCCGGGGGGGAATTCACCCCTCCACTTT.

This clone was seen only once. The chain is built from TRBV4-3 and TRBJ2-3, with a tentative D call TRBD1 (6 bases). The germline gives CDR1 LGHNA, CDR2 YSLEER. Trimming shortened V by 3 bases and J by 4 bases, and 11 bases separated the two germline ends. The CDR3 runs 14 residues. As DNA, the CDR3 is TGCGCCAGCAGCCACCCGGCAGGGGCAGATACGCAGTATTTT. Its protein is CASSHPAGADTQYF.